Given below is one T cell receptor beta chain in context. Antigen specificity is unknown. This entry belongs to a study of cytomegalovirus exposure and HLA in healthy donors. Findings of the study overall: Researchers reported in a later analysis that common viral pathogens appeared linked to several top clusters. Reported results showed that the classifier diagnosed cytomegalovirus status with high specificity and sensitivity.

The CDR3 is 15 residues long. Per the germline V gene, CDR1 is MNHEY and CDR2 is SVGAGI. V was pared by 3 bases and J by 0 bases, with 10 bases between. The PCR ran on 60 Vbeta and 13 Jbeta primers. Sequenced by immunoSEQ multiplex PCR; TCRdb stores in-frame clones only, minus some. The table lists under 250,000 clones, 82% of them singletons. The rearrangement uses TRBV6-5 and TRBJ2-3; weak D call: TRBD2 (5 bases). Sequences were obtained from PBMCs. The sequence came from a woman aged 40-49 years in good health and CMV-seronegative. The chain's CDR3 is CASSYFGGSTDTQYF. The CDR3 DNA reads as TGTGCCAGCAGTTATTTTGGCGGGAGCACAGATACGCAGTATTTT.